This T cell receptor (beta chain) was identified during a study of T-cell memory formation after mild COVID-19. TCRdb re-called the 5' RACE reads with MiXCR, one entry per CDR3 protein. The sample has over 150,000 distinct CDR3 sequences, less than 20% seen once; the top ten hold roughly 3.7%. This clonotype has a handful of counts. The TCR was taken from a man aged 18 to 35 who had mild COVID-19 (a few samples of this study predate the infection). Cell type and time point are not known. Sequences were obtained from PBMCs or a T cell subset sorted from them (not recorded which).

The CDR3 DNA reads TGTGCCACCAGCAGAGATAACGAGGACAGGGAAAAATATTTT. Translated, it gives CATSRDNEDREKYF. The V and J genes are TRBV15 and TRBJ2-3; 8 bases align to TRBD1. V shed 0 bases and J 15 bases; nucleotides not matched to a gene: 11. CDR3 size: 14 residues. Germline CDR1 and CDR2: LNHNV and YYDKDF (reference sequence).